These T cell receptor beta chains were read from a single sample in a study of blood T cell repertoires in COVID-19. Libraries were prepared by immunoSEQ multiplex PCR; TCRdb keeps only in-frame clonotypes and omits some of them. Among some 350,000 clones listed, 87% were seen once. The sample consisted of peripheral blood. These TCRs come from a woman between 45 and 65 years old with COVID-19, enrolled during active disease. Each CDR3 is given with its conserved first and last residue. The order of the fields is CDR3 DNA, CDR3 protein, V gene, D gene, J gene, CDR3 length, clone size. A D gene is named only where the DNA matches it firmly. Clone size is not always given. Where it is, it says once, few, many or a class for expanded clones.

TGTGCCAGCAGTTCCAGAAACAATGAGCAGTTCTTC | CASSSRNNEQFF | TRBV27 | . | TRBJ2-1 | 12 | .
TGTGCCACCAGCAGAGGGCTAGCCAATGAGCAGTTCTTC | CATSRGLANEQFF | TRBV15 | . | TRBJ2-1 | 13 | few
TGTGCCAGCAGCCACCCCCCAGGGATCGGCACCGGGGAGCTGTTTTTT | CASSHPPGIGTGELFF | TRBV7-9 | . | TRBJ2-2 | 16 | .
TGTGCCAGCAGACCAGGGTCAGGGACTAATGAAAAACTGTTTTTT | CASRPGSGTNEKLFF | TRBV5-4 | . | TRBJ1-4 | 15 | .
TGTGCCAGCAGCGTAGGACTAGCGGGAGTGATGGGCTACGAGCAGTACTTC | CASSVGLAGVMGYEQYF | TRBV9 | TRBD2 | TRBJ2-7 | 17 | .
TGTGCCAGCAGCTCCCGACTAGCCAGAAGCTCCTACGAGCAGTACTTC | CASSSRLARSSYEQYF | TRBV7-2 | TRBD2 | TRBJ2-7 | 16 | .
TGTGCCAGTAGCGAACAGGGACTGAACACTGAAGCTTTCTTT | CASSEQGLNTEAFF | TRBV19 | . | TRBJ1-1 | 14 | .
TGTGCCAGCAGCTTAGTGACGGGGGACAGATCTAACTATGGCTACACCTTC | CASSLVTGDRSNYGYTF | TRBV7-9 | TRBD1 | TRBJ1-2 | 17 | once
TGTGCCACCAGCAGAGATCCCTATAGCAATCAGCCCCAGCATTTT | CATSRDPYSNQPQHF | TRBV15 | . | TRBJ1-5 | 15 | once
TGTGCCAGCAGCCCATCAGGGGGCACTGGGGCCAACGTCCTGACTTTC | CASSPSGGTGANVLTF | TRBV7-9 | TRBD1 | TRBJ2-6 | 16 | .
TGCAGCGTTTCCTCCTCCGGGACAGGGATCTGGGGCTCTGGAAACACCATATATTTT | CSVSSSGTGIWGSGNTIYF | TRBV29-1 | TRBD1 | TRBJ1-3 | 19 | once
TGTGCCAGCAGCTTACTCACGACTATGCCCTACAATGAGCAGTTCTTC | CASSLLTTMPYNEQFF | TRBV7-9 | . | TRBJ2-1 | 16 | .
TGTGCCAGCTCACCCCTTGGACTAGCGGCGAACACCGGGGAGCTGTTTTTT | CASSPLGLAANTGELFF | TRBV18 | TRBD2 | TRBJ2-2 | 17 | once
TGTGCCAGCAGACAAAGACTAGCGGGAAGCTCCTACAATGAGCAGTTCTTC | CASRQRLAGSSYNEQFF | TRBV7-8 | TRBD2 | TRBJ2-1 | 17 | .
TGCGCCAGCAGCTGGGGCCACGGCGAGCAGTACTTC | CASSWGHGEQYF | TRBV5-1 | . | TRBJ2-7 | 12 | .
TGTGCCAGCCAGCCGGGGAGGACAGGCCTTAACACCGGGGAGCTGTTTTTT | CASQPGRTGLNTGELFF | TRBV3-1/TRBV3-2 | . | TRBJ2-2 | 17 | .
TGCAGCGGCTTCGGAGGGCTAGCGGATTCCTACAATGAGCAGTTCTTC | CSGFGGLADSYNEQFF | TRBV29-1 | TRBD2 | TRBJ2-1 | 16 | .
TGTGCCTGGTTACCGGGACTAGCGGTACAAGAGACCCAGTACTTC | CAWLPGLAVQETQYF | TRBV30 | TRBD2 | TRBJ2-5 | 15 | .
TGTGCCAGCAGTGACCCGGGGACAGTGAACTCCTACGAGCAGTACTTC | CASSDPGTVNSYEQYF | TRBV25-1 | TRBD1 | TRBJ2-7 | 16 | .
TGTGCCACCAGAGGGACAGTTGCAGATACGCAGTATTTT | CATRGTVADTQYF | TRBV24-1 | TRBD1 | TRBJ2-3 | 13 | .
TGTGCCAGCAGTCATCCTTCGGGTATCGGCAATCAGCCCCAGCATTTT | CASSHPSGIGNQPQHF | TRBV6-6 | . | TRBJ1-5 | 16 | once
TGTGCCAGTAGTTTCCAGGGGTCCGTGGGGGCCCAGTACTTC | CASSFQGSVGAQYF | TRBV19 | . | TRBJ2-5 | 14 | .
TGTGCCAGCAGCACCACTAGCGGGAGATCTGCCATCTACGAGCAGTACTTC | CASSTTSGRSAIYEQYF | TRBV7-9 | TRBD2 | TRBJ2-7 | 17 | .
TGTGCCAGCAGTTACACGGACGGGACAAAACATTTT | CASSYTDGTKHF | TRBV6-5 | . | TRBJ1-3 | 12 | .
TGTGCCAGCTCACCAGATCCGGGAGTACCTGAAGCTTTCTTT | CASSPDPGVPEAFF | TRBV18 | . | TRBJ1-1 | 14 | .
TGTGCCTGGAGTGTGGCAGGGGGCAAGTTTGGCTACACCTTC | CAWSVAGGKFGYTF | TRBV30 | TRBD1 | TRBJ1-2 | 14 | .
TGTGCCAGCAGCTTAGAAACCGGGACAGGGACCATCTCTGGGGCCAACGTCCTGACTTTC | CASSLETGTGTISGANVLTF | TRBV27 | TRBD1 | TRBJ2-6 | 20 | .
TGTGCCAGCACCCTTAGCGGGAGATCCTACAATGAGCAGTTCTTC | CASTLSGRSYNEQFF | TRBV2 | TRBD2 | TRBJ2-1 | 15 | .
TGTGCCAGCAGCAGAACCCCCCTACTGGTAGCGGGAGTAGCAGAGACCCAGTACTTC | CASSRTPLLVAGVAETQYF | TRBV7-9 | TRBD2 | TRBJ2-5 | 19 | .
TGTGCCAGCAGTACCGGCAGGGTTACAGATACGCAGTATTTT | CASSTGRVTDTQYF | TRBV6-5 | . | TRBJ2-3 | 14 | .
TGTGCCAGTAGTAGCGGTAGCCCCTACGAGCAGTACTTC | CASSSGSPYEQYF | TRBV19 | . | TRBJ2-7 | 13 | .
TGTGCCACCAGTCACCCGACAGGGTATGCCGGGGAGCTGTTTTTT | CATSHPTGYAGELFF | TRBV24-1 | TRBD1 | TRBJ2-2 | 15 | .
TGTGCCAGCGGAGACAGGGGCTATGGCTACACCTTC | CASGDRGYGYTF | TRBV25-1 | TRBD1 | TRBJ1-2 | 12 | .
TGTGCCAGTAGTGCCCTGGGAGCGGGACGGAACAATGAGCAGTTCTTC | CASSALGAGRNNEQFF | TRBV19 | TRBD2 | TRBJ2-1 | 16 | .
TGTGCCAGTAGCCCGGCCCGGGGTACCAATGAGCAGTTCTTC | CASSPARGTNEQFF | TRBV19 | . | TRBJ2-1 | 14 | .
TGTGCCACCAGCAGAGCCAGGGTAGAAGAAAAACTGTTTTTT | CATSRARVEEKLFF | TRBV15 | . | TRBJ1-4 | 14 | .
TGTGCCAGCAGCCACAGGGGGCGGGATGAGCAGTTCTTC | CASSHRGRDEQFF | TRBV12-3/TRBV12-4 | TRBD1 | TRBJ2-1 | 13 | .
TGTGCCAGCAGAACAGGGTCTCTCTACAATGAGCAGTTCTTC | CASRTGSLYNEQFF | TRBV21-1 | . | TRBJ2-1 | 14 | .
TGTGCCAGCTGGGGGACTCTCGTCTCCTACGAGCAGTACTTC | CASWGTLVSYEQYF | TRBV6-5 | . | TRBJ2-7 | 14 | once
TGTGCCAGTAGTATTTTGGCGGGAGCAGAAAATGAGCAGTTCTTC | CASSILAGAENEQFF | TRBV19 | TRBD2 | TRBJ2-1 | 15 | .
TGTGCCAGCAGCTTTACGGGCACCGGGGAGCTGTTTTTT | CASSFTGTGELFF | TRBV11-2 | . | TRBJ2-2 | 13 | many